This T cell receptor beta chain appears in the sequencing data of a study of control samples from healthy donors and cancer patients. TCRdb keeps only in-frame clones here, not all; method: immunoSEQ multiplex PCR. The data hold around 170,000 clones, with over 85% observed a single time. CDR1 is ENHRY, CDR2 SYGVKD, per germline. The CDR3 sequence is 12 residues long. V shed 4 bases and J shed 7 bases, with 10 bases lying between them. Sequenced input: blood. This sequence originates from a man younger than 40 in good health. V is TRBV10-3 and J is TRBJ1-2, with no clear D. CDR3: CAISGGESGYTF. CDR3 bases: TGTGCCATCAGTGGGGGAGAGTCTGGCTACACCTTC.